This T cell receptor beta chain was found in a study of blood T cell repertoires in COVID-19. On the study more broadly: Samples representing acute and convalescent COVID-19 were sourced from the United States, Italy and Spain. Sources were T cells, B-cell-depleted T cells, or PBMCs; the material itself was cDNA or gDNA.

Per the authors' pipeline: Reference gene primer amplification in the assay estimated nucleated cell counts. Profiling relied on immunoSEQ multiplex PCR, and the TCRdb table lists in-frame clones only, not all of them. The V and J calls and clone size come from that table; D and trimming were worked out from the DNA. The data show over 25,000 clones, with about 90% seen just once and around 9.6% held by the top ten. From germline, CDR1 is SGHVS and CDR2 FNYEAQ. CDR3 length: 17 residues. V lost 5 bases and J lost 4; bases outside the gene matches: 8. V and J are TRBV7-6 and TRBJ2-1; TRBD2 aligns across 13 bases. The clonotype comes from a human donor with active COVID-19. The donor label of this sample is uncertain. The sample taken for sequencing was peripheral blood. Here the CDR3 DNA reads TGTGCCAGCAGCCCGATGACTAGCGGGAGGTTTTACAATGAGCAGTTCTTC. It encodes CASSPMTSGRFYNEQFF.